The rows below give T cell receptor beta chains drawn from one sample of a study of T cell responses to AZD1222 COVID-19 vaccine. The protocol was immunoSEQ multiplex PCR, while the TCRdb copy is restricted to in-frame clones and leaves out a portion. This table has about 130,000 clones, over 85% appearing once. Sequenced here: peripheral blood, sampled on day 0 of AZD1222 vaccination. These receptors came from an adult in good health. Both conserved end residues are part of each CDR3. Each record gives: V gene, clone size, J gene, D gene, CDR3 protein, CDR3 DNA. The D gene is left open where the match is weak. Size is stated for part of the rows, as once, few or many counts, or as a class when the clone is expanded.

TRBV7-2	once	TRBJ2-1	TRBD2	CASSLDPAGGLINEQFF	TGTGCCAGCAGCTTAGACCCAGCGGGGGGGCTTATTAATGAGCAGTTCTTC
TRBV18	NA	TRBJ1-1	NA	CASSPKGGLEAFF	TGTGCCAGCTCACCTAAGGGGGGTCTTGAAGCTTTCTTT
TRBV27	NA	TRBJ1-6	NA	CASSLGGNNSPLHF	TGTGCCAGCAGTTTGGGGGGGAATAATTCACCCCTCCACTTT
TRBV10-2	NA	TRBJ1-2	TRBD1	CASARDSNYGYTF	TGCGCCAGCGCTAGGGACAGTAACTATGGCTACACCTTC
TRBV28	NA	TRBJ1-4	NA	CASRVRTNEKLFF	TGTGCCAGCAGGGTCCGGACCAATGAAAAACTGTTTTTT
TRBV5-8	NA	TRBJ2-1	TRBD1	CASSSRPDRGLNEQFF	TGTGCCAGCAGCTCCCGTCCGGACAGGGGGCTTAATGAGCAGTTCTTC
TRBV19	few	TRBJ1-2	TRBD1	CASSSSPKDRALSFYGYTF	TGTGCCAGTAGTTCTAGCCCGAAGGACAGGGCCCTCTCCTTCTATGGCTACACCTTC
TRBV11-2	once	TRBJ2-1	NA	CASGRTFNEQFF	TGTGCCAGCGGGCGGACCTTCAATGAGCAGTTCTTC
TRBV6-5	once	TRBJ1-2	NA	CASSGNRDLAYGYTF	TGTGCCAGCAGCGGGAACAGGGACCTGGCGTATGGCTACACCTTC
TRBV18	once	TRBJ2-1	NA	CASSPPYGMGGPNEQFF	TGTGCCAGCTCACCACCGTATGGGATGGGCGGGCCCAATGAGCAGTTCTTC
TRBV30	once	TRBJ1-4	NA	CAGEFKVTNEKLFF	TGTGCCGGTGAATTTAAGGTGACTAATGAAAAACTGTTTTTT
TRBV30	once	TRBJ1-2	NA	CAWGAGATILYGYTF	TGTGCCTGGGGGGCGGGGGCGACTATTCTCTATGGCTACACCTTC
TRBV7-7	NA	TRBJ2-2	NA	CASSPQGINTGELFF	TGTGCCAGCAGCCCGCAGGGGATTAACACCGGGGAGCTGTTTTTT
TRBV5-8	NA	TRBJ2-3	NA	CASSLLTGLADTQYF	TGTGCCAGCAGCTTGTTAACTGGCCTCGCAGATACGCAGTATTTT
TRBV3-1/TRBV3-2	NA	TRBJ2-7	NA	CASSQTMQGSYEQYF	TGTGCCAGCAGCCAGACCATGCAGGGATCCTACGAGCAGTACTTC
TRBV5-1	NA	TRBJ2-2	NA	CASSLLAGELFF	TGCGCCAGCAGCTTGCTAGCCGGGGAGCTGTTTTTT
TRBV15	NA	TRBJ1-1	TRBD1	CATSRVTGAVNTEAFF	TGTGCCACCAGCAGAGTGACAGGGGCAGTGAACACTGAAGCTTTCTTT
TRBV5-1	NA	TRBJ1-1	NA	CASSLNPRDTEAFF	TGCGCCAGCAGCTTGAATCCGAGAGACACTGAAGCTTTCTTT
TRBV11-2	NA	TRBJ2-3	NA	CASSENTDTQYF	TGTGCCAGCAGCGAGAACACAGATACGCAGTATTTT
TRBV27	NA	TRBJ1-6	NA	CASSVLPGHRNSPLHF	TGTGCCAGCAGTGTCCTTCCGGGACACAGAAATTCACCCCTCCACTTT
TRBV19	once	TRBJ1-1	NA	CASSIGGGEAFF	TGTGCCAGTAGTATAGGAGGCGGTGAAGCTTTCTTT
TRBV6-1	NA	TRBJ1-6	NA	CASSEGIPQNNSPLHF	TGTGCCAGCAGTGAAGGGATCCCTCAAAATAATTCACCCCTCCACTTT
TRBV30	NA	TRBJ2-1	NA	CAWSTLGPYNEQFF	TGTGCCTGGAGTACACTAGGCCCCTACAATGAGCAGTTCTTC
TRBV5-4	NA	TRBJ2-1	NA	CASSLSRVGYNEQFF	TGTGCCAGCAGCTTGTCCAGGGTCGGGTACAATGAGCAGTTCTTC
TRBV7-2	NA	TRBJ2-2	NA	CASSLVLGDGELFF	TGTGCCAGCAGCCTGGTCCTGGGGGACGGGGAGCTGTTTTTT
TRBV6-2/TRBV6-3	NA	TRBJ2-7	NA	CASSLWTAVAYEQYF	TGTGCCAGCAGCCTCTGGACAGCGGTGGCCTACGAGCAGTACTTC
TRBV4-1	NA	TRBJ1-1	NA	CASSVRDTSEAFF	TGCGCCAGCAGCGTCCGGGACACCAGTGAAGCTTTCTTT
TRBV12-3/TRBV12-4	NA	TRBJ1-1	NA	CASRSPGTEAFF	TGTGCCAGCAGGTCACCGGGGACTGAAGCTTTCTTT
TRBV6-5	once	TRBJ1-1	NA	CASMREENTEAFF	TGTGCCAGTATGCGGGAGGAGAACACTGAAGCTTTCTTT
TRBV27	NA	TRBJ2-7	NA	CASSFRGPGSSYEQYF	TGTGCCAGCAGTTTTCGGGGGCCAGGGAGCTCCTACGAGCAGTACTTC
TRBV19	NA	TRBJ1-6	NA	CASSMLGPGSPLHF	TGTGCCAGTAGTATGTTGGGTCCGGGTTCACCCCTCCACTTT
TRBV10-3	NA	TRBJ1-5	NA	CAISDVQGIDNQPQHF	TGTGCCATCAGTGACGTACAGGGTATCGACAATCAGCCCCAGCATTTT
TRBV7-2	NA	TRBJ1-5	NA	CASSSWGGNQPQHF	TGTGCCAGCAGCTCCTGGGGGGGGAATCAGCCCCAGCATTTT
TRBV7-9	NA	TRBJ1-6	TRBD1	CASSVDRGSYNSPLHF	TGTGCCAGCAGCGTCGACAGGGGTTCCTATAATTCACCCCTCCACTTT
TRBV5-1	NA	TRBJ2-7	NA	CASSFGYESEKRRNEQYF	TGCGCCAGCAGCTTTGGTTATGAGTCGGAAAAACGGCGGAACGAGCAGTACTTC
TRBV27	NA	TRBJ1-5	NA	CASSSGAQPQHF	TGTGCCAGCAGTTCGGGGGCTCAGCCCCAGCATTTT
TRBV10-3	NA	TRBJ1-4	NA	CAISDRGRVGEKLFF	TGTGCCATCAGTGACAGGGGACGAGTTGGGGAAAAACTGTTTTTT
TRBV7-9	NA	TRBJ2-3	TRBD2	CASSPRLAASTDTQYF	TGTGCCAGCAGCCCCCGACTAGCGGCCTCCACAGATACGCAGTATTTT
TRBV5-6	NA	TRBJ2-1	NA	CASSLEGTRAYNEQFF	TGTGCCAGCAGCTTGGAAGGGACCCGTGCCTACAATGAGCAGTTCTTC
TRBV7-6	once	TRBJ2-5	TRBD2	CASTPAGTSGASGETQYF	TGTGCCAGCACCCCTGCCGGGACTAGCGGTGCCTCGGGGGAGACCCAGTACTTC
TRBV30	NA	TRBJ1-3	NA	CAWSRGVGSGNTIYF	TGTGCCTGGAGTCGAGGAGTGGGCTCTGGAAACACCATATATTTT
TRBV2	NA	TRBJ2-7	TRBD1	CASSVGQGAPYEQYF	TGTGCCAGCAGTGTGGGACAGGGGGCCCCCTACGAGCAGTACTTC
TRBV4-1	NA	TRBJ1-2	TRBD1	CASSQDRGQGGANYGYTF	TGCGCCAGCAGCCAAGATCGTGGACAGGGAGGGGCAAACTATGGCTACACCTTC
TRBV5-1	NA	TRBJ2-3	NA	CASSPTSISTDTQYF	TGCGCCAGCAGCCCCACTAGCATAAGCACAGATACGCAGTATTTT
TRBV18	NA	TRBJ1-1	NA	CASSQSTGNTEAFF	TGTGCCAGCTCACAATCCACAGGGAACACTGAAGCTTTCTTT
TRBV6-5	NA	TRBJ1-2	NA	CASLQGQGYGYTF	TGTGCCAGCTTACAGGGCCAGGGGTATGGCTACACCTTC